Below are 27 T cell receptor beta chains sequenced from a single sample in a study of long-term antiretroviral therapy in people with HIV. This was the immunoSEQ v3.0 assay at survey level. This table comes from immunoSEQ multiplex PCR, and its TCRdb copy is limited to in-frame clones, with some not included. Of 23,000 or so clones listed, roughly 80% were seen once; the top ten hold 5.6%. This material consisted of unsorted PBMCs, taken 0.2 years after starting antiretroviral therapy. The receptors here all came from a woman in her 30s with HIV.

Only a few counts were recorded for this clone. The chain has TRBV5-6 and TRBJ2-7; 9 nucleotides align to TRBD1. CDR3 length: 16 amino acids. V shed 3 bases and J 2 bases; nucleotides not matched to a gene: 9. In germline, CDR1 is SGHDT, CDR2 YYEEEE. The CDR3 here is CASSSLPGQGPYEQYF. CDR3 in DNA: TGTGCCAGCAGCTCCCTTCCGGGACAGGGCCCCTACGAGCAGTACTTC.

The CDR3 sequence: CASSPGQPASGANVLTF. The DNA of the CDR3 is TGTGCCAGCAGCCCCGGGCAGCCGGCATCAGGGGCCAACGTCCTGACTTTC. The chain is built from TRBV7-6 and TRBJ2-6; D uncertain. V shed 5 bases and J shed 4 bases, with 18 bases lying between them. Looked up from germline, CDR1 is SGHVS and CDR2 is FNYEAQ. CDR3 length equals 17 residues.

The gene calls are TRBV30 and TRBJ2-1; 16 bases agree with TRBD2. Germline assignment: CDR1 GTSNPN and CDR2 SVGIG (reference sequence). CDR3 size: 16 residues. J gave up 5 bases and V 2 bases, and 3 bases lay outside the gene matches. In DNA, the CDR3 is TGTGCCTGGAGTCCGGGACTAGCGGGGGGGAACAATGAGCAGTTCTTC. As protein: CAWSPGLAGGNNEQFF. The whole variable domain, remainder taken from reference TRBV30 and TRBJ2-1, is SQTIHQWPATLVQPVGSPLSLECTVEGTSNPNLYWYRQAAGRGLQLLFYSVGIGQISSEVPQNLSASRPQDRQFILSSKKLLLSDSGFYLCAWSPGLAGGNNEQFFGPGTRLTVL.

This clone was counted a single time. This chain uses TRBV28 with TRBJ1-2, with unresolved D. Germline V gene data show CDR1 as MDHEN and CDR2 as SYDVKM. V was cut by 2 bases and J by 0 bases, with 10 bases left in between. CDR3 size: 15 residues. CDR3 coding DNA: TGTGCCAGCAGTTTAGCTGGCCTAGCTAACTATGGCTACACCTTC. Its translation: CASSLAGLANYGYTF.

This sequence joins TRBV6-6 and TRBJ1-1; the D is unclear. Germline CDR1 reads MNHNY; CDR2 reads SVGAGI (reference sequence). Deletions cut 5 bases from V and 2 bases from J, with 15 bases between. The CDR3 has 15 amino acids. CDR3 sequence: CASSPSAAINTEAFF. As DNA, the CDR3 is TGTGCCAGCAGTCCATCGGCGGCAATAAACACTGAAGCTTTCTTT.

The chain links TRBV6-6 to TRBJ1-2, with 10 bases matching TRBD1. The CDR3 consists of 16 residues. V was pared by 7 bases and J by 7 bases, with 15 bases of the junction left unmatched. From germline, CDR1 is MNHNY and CDR2 SVGAGI (reference sequence). The CDR3 reads CASTLKLSDRGVGYTF. CDR3 sequence (DNA): TGTGCCAGCACCCTTAAATTATCGGACAGGGGGGTTGGCTACACCTTC.

The chain couples TRBV9 to TRBJ1-1; D is unclear. The V gene's germline CDR1 is SGDLS and CDR2 YYNGEE. The V and J ends lost 0 bases and 1 base respectively, with 7 bases between them. This CDR3 has 14 amino acids. The CDR3 reads CASSVEYQNTEAFF. CDR3 bases: TGTGCCAGCAGCGTAGAATACCAGAACACTGAAGCTTTCTTT.

The chain couples TRBV11-2 to TRBJ2-3, with D perhaps TRBD1 (7 bases). This CDR3 comprises 14 residues. Trimming cost V 5 bases and J 4 bases, with 13 bases left between them. Germline V CDR1 and CDR2: SGHAT, FQNNGV. CDR3 region: CASSRTRGADTQYF. In DNA form, the CDR3 reads TGTGCCAGCAGCCGCACCAGGGGGGCAGATACGCAGTATTTT.

The chain uses TRBV5-1 and TRBJ1-6, with D tentatively TRBD1 (5 bases). The CDR3 sequence is 16 residues long. Looked up from germline, CDR1 is SGHRS and CDR2 is YFSETQ. Trimming cost V 4 bases and J 7 bases, with 18 bases left between them. The CDR3 DNA is TGCGCCAGCAGCCAAGGACACCCCAACCCCAATTCACCCCTCCACTTT. Its translation: CASSQGHPNPNSPLHF.

The rearrangement joins TRBV11-2 to TRBJ2-3, with TRBD2 matching over 7 bases. Germline values: CDR1 SGHAT, CDR2 FQNNGV. The CDR3 runs 14 residues. V gave up 0 bases and J gave up 6 bases; unmatched junction bases: 3. Here the CDR3 reads CASSLEPLADTQYF. CDR3 DNA: TGTGCCAGCAGCTTAGAACCACTAGCGGATACGCAGTATTTT.

In this sample, this clone turned up once. This chain connects TRBV27 to TRBJ2-3, with 10 bases identical to TRBD2. Germline V gene lookup returns CDR1 MNHEY and CDR2 SMNVEV (reference sequence). The CDR3 has 16 residues. Unmatched junction bases numbered 9, after V lost 5 bases and J lost 4 bases. The CDR3 nucleotides are TGTGCCAGCAGTACCGATGGACTAGCGGTCGCAGATACGCAGTATTTT. This sequence encodes CASSTDGLAVADTQYF.

V gene TRBV10-1 combines with J gene TRBJ2-7; 9 bases are a match to TRBD1. The V gene end was trimmed by 2 bases and the J gene end by 3 bases; junction bases not matched to a gene: 23. The CDR3 runs 21 residues. Looked up from germline, CDR1 is WNHNN and CDR2 is SYGVQD (reference sequence). CDR3 DNA: TGCGCCAGCAGTGAGAGGGGCCTACAGGGGGCGACATGTTTTCTATTCTACGAGCAGTACGTC. Residues: CASSERGLQGATCFLFYEQYV.

V usage is TRBV30 and J usage is TRBJ1-1; D remains ambiguous. The CDR3 contains 14 residues. Germline V CDR1 and CDR2: GTSNPN, SVGIG (reference sequence). Deletions cut 4 bases from V and 0 bases from J, with 12 bases between. The chain's CDR3 is CAWTSWDLNTEAFF. The DNA of the CDR3 is TGTGCCTGGACCTCGTGGGATCTGAACACTGAAGCTTTCTTT. The whole variable domain, remainder taken from reference TRBV30 and TRBJ1-1, is SQTIHQWPATLVQPVGSPLSLECTVEGTSNPNLYWYRQAAGRGLQLLFYSVGIGQISSEVPQNLSASRPQDRQFILSSKKLLLSDSGFYLCAWTSWDLNTEAFFGQGTRLTVV.

J is TRBJ2-3 and V is TRBV2; 8 bases are shared with TRBD2. This CDR3 is built from 15 residues. V lost 7 bases, J lost 5 bases, and 11 bases stayed unmatched. The germline CDR1 and CDR2 sequences are SNHLY and FYNNEI. CDR3 in amino acids: CASNRERGIIDTQYF. CDR3 coding DNA: TGTGCCAGCAACCGAGAGCGGGGGATAATAGATACGCAGTATTTT.

The chain carries TRBV4-1 and TRBJ1-5, with D possibly being TRBD1 (5 bases). The length of the CDR3 is 16 residues. Germline lookup yields CDR1 MGHRA and CDR2 YSYEKL. V was pared by 0 bases and J by 2 bases, with 11 bases between. The CDR3 DNA follows: TGCGCCAGCAGCCAAGATGGGGGGACCGGCAATCAGCCCCAGCATTTT. Translated: CASSQDGGTGNQPQHF.

The chain combines TRBV14 with TRBJ2-7; D possibly corresponds to TRBD1 (5 bases). CDR3 length: 14 residues. From germline, CDR1 is SGHDN and CDR2 FVKESK. With 0 bases removed from V and 5 bases from J, the gap between germline ends came to 11 bases. This CDR3 reads CASSQEPRDHEQYV. CDR3 coding DNA: TGTGCCAGCAGCCAAGAACCCAGGGATCACGAGCAGTACGTC.

The chain couples TRBV14 to TRBJ1-2, with 7 bases matching TRBD1. Trimming took 4 bases from V and 8 from J; bases not matched to a gene: 10. CDR1 SGHDN and CDR2 FVKESK come from the germline V gene. The CDR3 covers 14 residues. The CDR3 DNA reads as TGTGCCAGCAGCCCCCCAGGGGGGTCTCGGGGCTACACCTTC. Its protein product is CASSPPGGSRGYTF.

The chain combines TRBV5-1 with TRBJ2-5; 7 nucleotides align to TRBD2. The CDR3 length is 15 residues. J gave up 5 bases and V 0 bases, and 7 bases lay outside the gene matches. Germline CDR1 SGHRS, CDR2 YFSETQ. The CDR3 reads CASSLGEGLSETQYF. The CDR3 coding sequence is TGCGCCAGCAGCTTGGGGGAGGGCCTGTCCGAGACCCAGTACTTC.

This clone was counted a few times. The V and J genes are TRBV9 and TRBJ1-1, with 7 bases identical to TRBD1. Germline-derived CDR1 and CDR2 are SGDLS and YYNGEE. With 2 bases clipped from V and 4 bases from J, the junction kept 8 bases outside the gene matches. This CDR3 spans 15 amino acids. The CDR3 protein is CASSVGTGAPTEAFF. In DNA, the CDR3 is TGTGCCAGCAGCGTCGGAACAGGGGCCCCCACTGAAGCTTTCTTT.

The chain carries TRBV2 and TRBJ1-1; TRBD1 matches 7 bases. CDR3 length: 13 residues. V lost 8 bases to trimming and J lost 4 bases; unmatched junction nucleotides: 7. Germline values: CDR1 SNHLY, CDR2 FYNNEI. The CDR3 DNA reads TGTGCCAGCGCCCAGGGGGAGGGCACTGAAGCTTTCTTT. Protein product: CASAQGEGTEAFF.

This clone has just a few counts. This chain links TRBV2 with TRBJ1-2; D not certain. The CDR3 consists of 16 residues. Germline lookup yields CDR1 SNHLY and CDR2 FYNNEI. The V and J ends lost 0 bases and 4 bases respectively, with 15 bases between them. The CDR3 spells CASSEALPGSGYGYTF. Here the CDR3 DNA reads TGTGCCAGCAGTGAAGCGCTGCCGGGCTCGGGCTATGGCTACACCTTC.

The V call is TRBV6-6, the J call TRBJ1-5; 10 bases map to TRBD1. CDR1 MNHNY and CDR2 SVGAGI come from the germline V gene (reference sequence). The CDR3 length is 16 residues. Trimming removed 7 bases from V and 0 bases from J; junction bases left unmatched: 6. The CDR3 bases are TGTGCCAGCATCGACCGGGACAGGGGTAGCAATCAGCCCCAGCATTTT. Residues: CASIDRDRGSNQPQHF.

The chain links TRBV5-5 to TRBJ2-3; D perhaps matches TRBD2 (6 bases). The germline V gene has CDR1 SGHKS and CDR2 YYEKEE (reference sequence). The CDR3 extends over 16 amino acids. V lost 0 bases and J 1 base, leaving 12 bases between the germline ends. This CDR3 is CASSLEGGRGTDTQYF. CDR3 in DNA: TGTGCCAGCAGCTTGGAGGGAGGACGCGGCACAGATACGCAGTATTTT.

This chain links TRBV7-9 with TRBJ1-5; TRBD1 agrees at 10 bases. Germline V gene sequence: CDR1 SEHNR, CDR2 FQNEAQ (reference sequence). V dropped 6 bases and J dropped 2; count of bases not matched to a gene: 10. The CDR3 covers 17 residues. The DNA for the CDR3 is TGTGCCAGCAGTAGCGACAGGGGGCTTTTGGGCAATCAGCCCCAGCATTTT. Encoded protein: CASSSDRGLLGNQPQHF.

The chain combines TRBV9 with TRBJ1-6, with a weak D call TRBD1 (5 bases). V lost 0 bases and J lost 14, with 15 bases in between. This CDR3 contains 14 residues. The germline gives CDR1 SGDLS, CDR2 YYNGEE. In DNA form, the CDR3 reads TGTGCCAGCAGCGTAGGGGACGGACTTAGCACCCTCCACTTT. Its protein is CASSVGDGLSTLHF.

This clone was picked up one time. The rearrangement uses TRBV19 and TRBJ1-6; no clear D. Germline CDR1 is LNHDA and CDR2 is SQIVND (reference sequence). This CDR3 region has 16 residues. The ends were cut back, 3 bases at V and 5 bases at J, with 14 bases in the middle. CDR3 loop: CASSIKGVSHNSPLHF. The CDR3 region has the DNA TGTGCCAGTAGTATCAAGGGTGTTTCGCATAATTCACCCCTCCACTTT.

This clone has just one count. The chain recombines TRBV29-1 with TRBJ2-1, with 8 bases aligning to TRBD2. The trim removed 7 bases at V and 8 bases at J, leaving 13 bases unmatched. Germline CDR1 and CDR2: SQVTM and ANQGSEA. The CDR3 has 14 amino acids. DNA of the CDR3: TGCAGCGCCGAGGGAGCGGGGGCCGGGGATGAGCAGTTCTTC. This sequence encodes CSAEGAGAGDEQFF.